Listed here are 27 T cell receptor beta chains from one sample, sequenced in a study of blood T cell repertoires in COVID-19. Repertoires were generated with immunoSEQ multiplex PCR, while TCRdb's copy carries only in-frame clones and drops some. The data show some 87,000 clones, around 83% seen once. Sequenced material: peripheral blood. The receptors were sampled from an elderly man with active or convalescent COVID-19.

The V and J genes are TRBV5-4 and TRBJ2-3; tentative D call: TRBD2 (5 bases). There are 15 residues in the CDR3. Germline V gives CDR1 SGHNT, CDR2 YYREEE (reference sequence). V was trimmed by 0 bases and J by 4 bases, leaving 12 bases between them. As DNA, the CDR3 is TGTGCCAGCAGCTTGGAGGCTAGCATCGCAGATACGCAGTATTTT. Translating it yields CASSLEASIADTQYF.

DNA for the CDR3: TGTGCCAGTACCCAGGCGGGGGGAGCCAAAAACATTCAGTACTTC. It encodes CASTQAGGAKNIQYF. The rearrangement joins TRBV19 to TRBJ2-4; 8 bases align to TRBD2. The CDR3 covers 15 residues. Germline CDR1 reads LNHDA; CDR2 reads SQIVND (reference sequence). With 7 bases clipped from V and 0 bases from J, the junction kept 5 bases outside the gene matches.

The J gene is TRBJ2-1, the V gene TRBV25-1; perhaps TRBD1 as D (6 bases). The CDR3 loop spans 16 amino acids. The V and J ends lost 2 bases and 5 bases respectively, with 16 bases between them. Looked up from germline, CDR1 is MGHDK and CDR2 is SYGVNS. The CDR3 region has the DNA TGTGCCAGCAGTGAACTCGTGGGGACACTTAACAATGAGCAGTTCTTC. Encoded protein: CASSELVGTLNNEQFF.

The chain joins TRBV5-4 to TRBJ1-1; a weak D match, TRBD1 (5 bases). CDR3 length: 14 residues. The V and J ends lost 0 bases and 6 bases respectively, with 12 bases between them. The germline gives CDR1 SGHNT, CDR2 YYREEE (reference sequence). Written as DNA, the CDR3 is TGTGCCAGCAGCTTGGACCCCGGGGGGGCTGAAGCTTTCTTT. This gives the protein CASSLDPGGAEAFF.

The chain employs TRBV7-9 and TRBJ1-2, with 7 bases that match TRBD1. Germline CDR1 and CDR2: SEHNR and FQNEAQ (reference sequence). V trimming: 2 bases; J trimming: 4 bases; junction bases outside the gene matches: 10. CDR3 size: 16 residues. CDR3 sequence: CASSLNSGTEAYGYTF. In nucleotides, the CDR3 is TGTGCCAGCAGCTTAAACTCCGGGACAGAAGCCTATGGCTACACCTTC. The whole variable domain, remainder taken from reference TRBV7-9 and TRBJ1-2, is DTGVSQNPRHKITKRGQNVTFRCDPISEHNRLYWYRQTLGQGPEFLTYFQNEAQLEKSRLLSDRFSAERPKGSFSTLEIQRTEQGDSAMYLCASSLNSGTEAYGYTFGSGTRLTVV.

This chain uses TRBV5-1 with TRBJ2-2, with D perhaps matching TRBD2 (5 bases). CDR1 and CDR2 from the germline V gene are SGHRS and YFSETQ. The CDR3 length is 15 residues. With 3 bases removed from V and 4 bases from J, the gap between germline ends came to 13 bases. CDR3 DNA: TGCGCCAGCAGCTCGGGTGGGGAGACCACCGGGGAGCTGTTTTTT. This encodes CASSSGGETTGELFF. Variable domain in full (rest from reference TRBV5-1 and TRBJ2-2): KAGVTQTPRYLIKTRGQQVTLSCSPISGHRSVSWYQQTPGQGLQFLFEYFSETQRNKGNFPGRFSGRQFSNSRSEMNVSTLELGDSALYLCASSSGGETTGELFFGEGSRLTVL.

This clone was recorded only once. The J gene is TRBJ1-2, the V gene TRBV12-3 or TRBV12-4; D unclear. V lost 5 bases to trimming and J lost 11 bases, with 15 bases between them. The CDR3 has 12 amino acids. CDR3 protein: CASSPSLGPYTF. The DNA for the CDR3 is TGTGCCAGCAGTCCCTCACTAGGCCCGTACACCTTC.

The chain couples TRBV5-1 to TRBJ2-1; TRBD2 is a possible D gene (6 bases). V was cut by 1 base and J by 4 bases, with 18 bases left in between. Germline CDR1 is SGHRS and CDR2 is YFSETQ. The CDR3 has 17 amino acids. CDR3 sequence reads: CASSLWAGASVYNEQFF. CDR3 coding DNA: TGCGCCAGCAGCTTGTGGGCTGGGGCTAGCGTGTACAATGAGCAGTTCTTC.

This clone showed up just a few times. The gene calls are TRBV3-1 (or the pseudogene TRBV3-2) and TRBJ2-3; TRBD2 matches 13 bases. V lost 4 bases to trimming and J lost 3 bases; unmatched junction nucleotides: 4. CDR1 is LGHDT and CDR2 is YNNKEL in the germline V gene (reference sequence). This CDR3 spans 16 amino acids. The CDR3 sequence: CASSPSTSGGTDTQYF. Here the CDR3 DNA reads TGTGCCAGCAGCCCCTCGACTAGCGGGGGGACAGATACGCAGTATTTT.

The chain carries TRBV10-1 and TRBJ2-5; 7 bases map to TRBD2. The V and J ends lost 3 bases and 9 bases, in that order; junction bases with no gene match: 10. From germline, CDR1 is WNHNN and CDR2 SYGVQD (reference sequence). The CDR3 contains 14 residues. The CDR3 loop is CASSDGGGRGAQYF. The CDR3 coding sequence is TGCGCCAGCAGTGATGGCGGCGGCCGGGGGGCCCAGTACTTC.

For the CDR3, the DNA is TGTGCCAGCAGCTCCCGTCGGGGATTGTTTACCTACGAGCAGTACTTC. This gives the protein CASSSRRGLFTYEQYF. The chain links TRBV11-2 to TRBJ2-7; possibly TRBD2 for D (5 bases). V shed 4 bases and J shed 2 bases, with 18 bases lying between them. The CDR3 spans 16 residues. Germline CDR1 reads SGHAT; CDR2 reads FQNNGV.

The chain couples TRBV6-5 to TRBJ2-7; 9 bases align to TRBD1. The germline V gene encodes CDR1 MNHEY and CDR2 SVGAGI. The CDR3 has 15 residues. Trimming cost V 0 bases and J 1 base; bases outside gene matches: 1. The CDR3 loop reads CASSYSGTGSYEQYF. DNA for the CDR3: TGTGCCAGCAGTTACTCGGGGACAGGGTCCTACGAGCAGTACTTC.

This chain links TRBV9 with TRBJ1-4; weak D call: TRBD1 (6 bases). The germline V gene encodes CDR1 SGDLS and CDR2 YYNGEE. The CDR3 extends over 18 amino acids. Deletions cut 4 bases from V and 1 base from J, with 20 bases between. In nucleotides, the CDR3 is TGTGCCAGCAGCTCCACCTCGTTGGGGGGGCGAACTAATGAAAAACTGTTTTTT. Translation gives CASSSTSLGGRTNEKLFF.

This chain links TRBV3-1 (or the pseudogene TRBV3-2) with TRBJ1-2, with D possibly matching TRBD1 (5 bases). Looked up from germline, CDR1 is LGHDT and CDR2 is YNNKEL (reference sequence). The CDR3 runs to 16 residues. The ends were cut back, 1 base at V and 3 bases at J, with 15 bases in the middle. The CDR3 spells CASSQAGFDLDYGYTF. As DNA, the CDR3 is TGTGCCAGCAGCCAAGCAGGGTTCGATTTGGACTATGGCTACACCTTC.

The V gene is TRBV11-2, the J gene TRBJ2-7, with D unclear. V lost 2 bases and J lost 2, with 7 bases in between. This CDR3 region has 13 residues. The V gene's germline CDR1 is SGHAT and CDR2 FQNNGV. Here the CDR3 DNA reads TGTGCCAGCAGCTTATTAGTGGCCTACGAGCAGTACTTC. Its translation is CASSLLVAYEQYF.

In DNA form, the CDR3 reads TGTGCCACCAGGAACTTCGGGGGGCTCTATGGCTACACCTTC. Translating gives CATRNFGGLYGYTF. V usage is TRBV6-5 and J usage is TRBJ1-2, with D possibly being TRBD1 (6 bases). Germline CDR1 and CDR2: MNHEY and SVGAGI. The V end lost 10 bases, the J end lost 4 bases, and 19 bases lay between the germline ends. CDR3 length: 14 amino acids.

This chain links TRBV6-5 with TRBJ2-1, with TRBD1 identical over 11 bases. The CDR3 contains 14 residues. V lost 4 bases and J lost 8; bases outside the gene matches: 4. Germline V gives CDR1 MNHEY, CDR2 SVGAGI. CDR3 sequence reads: CASSSGTGGYEQFF. The CDR3 nucleotides read TGTGCCAGCAGTTCCGGGACAGGGGGGTATGAGCAGTTCTTC.

The J gene is TRBJ1-5, the V gene TRBV5-8, with 10 bases matching TRBD1. This CDR3 comprises 16 residues. Germline V gene sequence: CDR1 SGHTS, CDR2 YDEGEE. The J segment lost 1 base and the V segment lost 4 bases, leaving 5 bases of the junction unmatched. The CDR3 nucleotides are TGTGCCAGCAGCGGGGGACAGGGGAACAGCAATCAGCCCCAGCATTTT. The encoded protein is CASSGGQGNSNQPQHF.

A note on this clone: A read error may be the cause here, since a much bigger clone is one base away. Additional DNA sequences in this sample encode the identical CDR3. The chain carries TRBV18 and TRBJ1-5, with 7 bases lining up with TRBD1. V was clipped by 3 bases and J by 4 bases; unmatched bases: 3. This CDR3 spans 14 amino acids. Germline assignment: CDR1 KGHSH and CDR2 LQKENI. The CDR3 DNA is TGTGCCAGCTCACCTGGACAGGATAATCAGCCCCAGCATTTT. Protein: CASSPGQDNQPQHF.

The V and J genes are TRBV27 and TRBJ1-2, with D possibly being TRBD1 (6 bases). The germline V and J ends were trimmed by 4 bases and 0 bases, with 24 bases remaining between them. Looked up from germline, CDR1 is MNHEY and CDR2 is SMNVEV (reference sequence). This CDR3 has 19 amino acids. The CDR3 spells CASSSLRQMTGLTNYGYTF. The DNA of the CDR3 is TGTGCCAGCAGTTCCCTACGCCAAATGACAGGTCTAACTAACTATGGCTACACCTTC.

The chain carries TRBV11-3 and TRBJ2-5; D might be TRBD2 (5 bases). The CDR3 is 15 amino acids. CDR1 and CDR2 from the germline V gene are SGHNT and YENEEA. Deletions cut 3 bases from V and 4 bases from J, with 15 bases between. CDR3 sequence reads: CASSLRAQVGETQYF. For the CDR3, the DNA is TGTGCCAGCAGCTTGCGGGCCCAAGTAGGAGAGACCCAGTACTTC.

This sequence joins TRBV2 and TRBJ2-7; 8 bases map to TRBD2. Trimming at V came to 2 bases and at J to 6 bases, leaving 9 bases not matched to a gene. The CDR3 has 15 residues. CDR1 SNHLY and CDR2 FYNNEI come from the germline V gene. CDR3 DNA sequence: TGTGCCAGCAGTGAAACGGGGGGGATCGCCGGCGAGCAGTACTTC. It codes for CASSETGGIAGEQYF.

V gene TRBV27 combines with J gene TRBJ2-1, with D hard to call. The CDR3 runs 16 residues. Germline CDR1 is MNHEY and CDR2 is SMNVEV (reference sequence). V was cut by 5 bases and J by 0 bases, with 14 bases left in between. CDR3 coding DNA: TGTGCCAGCAGTCGGGTAGCAGTCATCTCCTACAATGAGCAGTTCTTC. It yields the protein CASSRVAVISYNEQFF.

The V call is TRBV5-1, the J call TRBJ2-1, with D unresolved. Germline V gene lookup returns CDR1 SGHRS and CDR2 YFSETQ. Between the trimmed V and J ends, which lost 0 bases and 3 bases, there was a span of 7 bases. The CDR3 contains 14 residues. This chain's CDR3 is CASSLVANYNEQFF. CDR3 coding DNA: TGCGCCAGCAGCTTGGTCGCTAACTACAATGAGCAGTTCTTC.

V and J are TRBV7-9 and TRBJ1-2, with D possibly matching TRBD1 (5 bases). Germline V gene lookup returns CDR1 SEHNR and CDR2 FQNEAQ (reference sequence). V lost 2 bases and J 9 bases, leaving 10 bases between the germline ends. The CDR3 spans 12 residues. Here the CDR3 DNA reads TGTGCCAGCAGCTTAACAGGAGACCGCTACACCTTC. Residues: CASSLTGDRYTF.

This clone has only one observation. The chain joins TRBV6-2 or TRBV6-3 to TRBJ1-5; D is possibly TRBD1 (5 bases). The V end lost 5 bases, the J end lost 6 bases, and 20 bases lay between the germline ends. Per the germline V gene, CDR1 is MNHEY and CDR2 is SVGEGT. CDR3 length equals 16 residues. For the CDR3, the DNA is TGTGCCAGCAGTCCAACCCCTGGAGGGGCGGTTCAGCCCCAGCATTTT. Protein: CASSPTPGGAVQPQHF.

There are a few counts of this clone. The chain employs TRBV5-1 and TRBJ1-3; the D gene is possibly TRBD1 (6 bases). V dropped 4 bases and J dropped 6 bases, with 17 bases sitting between them. The CDR3 loop spans 15 amino acids. CDR1 is SGHRS and CDR2 is YFSETQ in the germline V gene. The CDR3 reads CASSPNQGPLNTIYF. CDR3 in DNA: TGCGCCAGCAGCCCCAACCAGGGGCCTCTAAACACCATATATTTT.